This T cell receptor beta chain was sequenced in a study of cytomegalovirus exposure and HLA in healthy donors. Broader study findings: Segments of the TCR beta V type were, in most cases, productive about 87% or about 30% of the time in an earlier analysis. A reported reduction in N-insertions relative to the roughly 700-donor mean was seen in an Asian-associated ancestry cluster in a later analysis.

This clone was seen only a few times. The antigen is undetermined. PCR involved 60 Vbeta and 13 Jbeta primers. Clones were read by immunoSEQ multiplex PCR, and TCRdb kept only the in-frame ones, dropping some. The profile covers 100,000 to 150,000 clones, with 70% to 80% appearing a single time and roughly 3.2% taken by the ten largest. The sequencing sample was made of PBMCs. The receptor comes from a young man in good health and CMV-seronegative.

This chain's CDR3 is CASSSTRGTKNTEAFF. CDR3 DNA: TGTGCCAGCAGCTCCACCCGAGGGACAAAGAACACTGAAGCTTTCTTT. The V gene is TRBV7-9, the J gene TRBJ1-1; tentatively, D is TRBD1 (6 bases). Germline V gives CDR1 SEHNR, CDR2 FQNEAQ (reference sequence). The CDR3 covers 16 residues. With 4 bases removed from V and 1 base from J, the gap between germline ends came to 16 bases.